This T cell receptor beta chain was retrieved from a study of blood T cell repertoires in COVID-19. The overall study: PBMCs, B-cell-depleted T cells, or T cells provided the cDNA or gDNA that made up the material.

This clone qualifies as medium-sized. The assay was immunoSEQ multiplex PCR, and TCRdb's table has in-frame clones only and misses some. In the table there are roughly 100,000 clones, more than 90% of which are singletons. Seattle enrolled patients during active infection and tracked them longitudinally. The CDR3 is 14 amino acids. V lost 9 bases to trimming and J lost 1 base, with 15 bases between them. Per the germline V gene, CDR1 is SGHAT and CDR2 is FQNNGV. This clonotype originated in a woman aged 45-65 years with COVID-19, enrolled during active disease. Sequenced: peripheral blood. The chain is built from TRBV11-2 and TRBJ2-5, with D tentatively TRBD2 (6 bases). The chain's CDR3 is CASTAGMPQETQYF. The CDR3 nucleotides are TGTGCCAGTACGGCGGGGATGCCCCAAGAGACCCAGTACTTC.